A single TCR beta chain is shown here with its context. The sample is drawn from a study of cytomegalovirus exposure and HLA in healthy donors. PCR amplification relied on 60 Vbeta primers (plus 13 Jbeta primers). Method: immunoSEQ multiplex PCR; TCRdb's copy keeps in-frame clones and lacks some. This sample carries about 160,000 clones, with under 2.5% going to the ten biggest clones. Sequencing was performed on PBMCs. The receptor comes from a man aged 30 to 39 in good health and CMV-seronegative.

CDR3 sequence reads: CASVSSGRATGELFF. CDR3 DNA sequence: TGTGCTAGTGTCTCTAGCGGGAGGGCCACCGGGGAGCTGTTTTTT. The chain carries TRBV12-5 and TRBJ2-2, with 12 positions matching TRBD2. Trimming removed 7 bases from V and 4 bases from J; junction bases left unmatched: 4. The CDR3 loop spans 15 amino acids. Germline assignment: CDR1 LGHNT and CDR2 FRNRAP.